Each of the 7 T cell receptor beta chains below was sequenced from the same sample in a study of identifying expanded T cells in peripheral blood. Repertoires were generated with immunoSEQ multiplex PCR, while TCRdb's copy carries only in-frame clones and drops some. Here the sample spans approximately 130,000 clones, about 88% being singletons. The sequencing input was blood. The receptors were gathered from a person aged 18-70 years in good health.

V usage is TRBV7-9 and J usage is TRBJ1-2; tentative D call: TRBD1 (5 bases). Germline V gene lookup returns CDR1 SEHNR and CDR2 FQNEAQ (reference sequence). The CDR3 has 15 amino acids. V lost 6 bases, J lost 5 bases, and 19 bases lay in between. The chain's CDR3 is CASRPVHGATYGYTF. CDR3 in DNA: TGTGCCAGCAGGCCCGTCCACGGGGCTACATATGGCTACACCTTC.

The chain couples TRBV2 to TRBJ1-5, with D possibly matching TRBD1 (5 bases). CDR3 length: 14 residues. Trimming stripped 0 bases from V and 5 bases from J, with 8 bases between. Germline V lookup: CDR1 SNHLY, CDR2 FYNNEI. In nucleotides, the CDR3 is TGTGCCAGCAGTGAAGCGGGGGAATATCAGCCCCAGCATTTT. Translating it yields CASSEAGEYQPQHF.

The J gene is TRBJ2-2, the V gene TRBV2, with D uncertain. This CDR3 is built from 14 residues. V lost 7 bases and J lost 3, with 12 bases in between. CDR1 and CDR2 from the germline V gene are SNHLY and FYNNEI. The CDR3 reads CASTQYRDTGELFF. CDR3 sequence (DNA): TGTGCCAGCACCCAGTACAGAGACACCGGGGAGCTGTTTTTT.

V and J are TRBV4-3 and TRBJ2-1; 9 positions agree with TRBD2. Germline CDR1 and CDR2: LGHNA and YSLEER. This CDR3 contains 16 residues. V lost 0 bases to trimming and J lost 6 bases; unmatched junction nucleotides: 6. The CDR3 DNA sequence: TGCGCCAGCAGCCAAGATGGCGGGGGGGTTGGCAATGAGCAGTTCTTC. The encoded protein is CASSQDGGGVGNEQFF.

The rearrangement links TRBV5-6 to TRBJ1-2; 8 nucleotides agree with TRBD1. The CDR3 consists of 15 residues. Germline trimming cut 2 bases from V and 7 bases from J; bases unmatched to any gene: 10. Germline assignment: CDR1 SGHDT and CDR2 YYEEEE. The CDR3 region is CASSFRPTGEGGYTF. CDR3 bases: TGTGCCAGCAGCTTCCGACCGACAGGGGAGGGTGGCTACACCTTC. Complete variable domain (other parts from reference TRBV5-6 and TRBJ1-2): DAGVTQSPTHLIKTRGQQVTLRCSPKSGHDTVSWYQQALGQGPQFIFQYYEEEERQRGNFPDRFSGHQFPNYSSELNVNALLLGDSALYLCASSFRPTGEGGYTFGSGTRLTVV.

This clone appeared once. This sequence joins TRBV7-3 and TRBJ2-5; D remains unclear. The CDR3 runs 14 residues. Germline CDR1 is SGHTA and CDR2 is FQGTGA. Trimming took off 4 bases at V and 4 bases at J, with 13 bases between the two ends. Here the CDR3 DNA reads TGTGCCAGCAGCTGCGCGACTGGCGCAGAGACCCAGTACTTC. It codes for CASSCATGAETQYF.

The rearrangement joins TRBV2 to TRBJ2-7, with TRBD2 matching 12 bases. The CDR3 sequence is 15 residues long. After removal of 5 bases from V and 3 bases from J, the junction contained 5 bases not matched to a gene. Germline CDR1 and CDR2: SNHLY and FYNNEI. CDR3 nucleotide sequence: TGTGCCAGCAGTCCACTAGCGGGAGGTTACTACGAGCAGTACTTC. Translating it yields CASSPLAGGYYEQYF.